These 16 T cell receptor beta chains were sequenced from one sample in a study of blood T cell repertoires in COVID-19. TCRdb's copy holds only in-frame clones and misses some; the assay was immunoSEQ multiplex PCR. Of about 110,000 clones listed, 70% to 90% are singletons. Sequencing input: peripheral blood. The receptors shown here come from a man aged 40-49 years with acute or convalescent COVID-19.

This sequence joins TRBV2 and TRBJ2-2; TRBD1 aligns across 11 bases. V lost 6 bases and J lost 4; bases outside the gene matches: 1. There are 14 residues in the CDR3. The V gene's germline CDR1 is SNHLY and CDR2 FYNNEI. CDR3: CASRGTGGTGELFF. CDR3 DNA: TGTGCCAGCAGGGGGACAGGGGGCACCGGGGAGCTGTTTTTT.

This sequence joins TRBV11-2 and TRBJ2-1; 11 bases agree with TRBD2. Germline CDR1 and CDR2: SGHAT and FQNNGV. This CDR3 is 16 amino acids long. The J segment lost 8 bases and the V segment lost 5 bases, leaving 11 bases of the junction unmatched. The CDR3 reads CASSPRSGGAEDEQFF. The CDR3 bases are TGTGCCAGCAGCCCCCGTAGCGGGGGGGCCGAAGATGAGCAGTTCTTC.

This clone was picked up one time. The chain couples TRBV3-1 (or the pseudogene TRBV3-2) to TRBJ2-5, with TRBD2 matching 10 bases. Germline CDR1 is LGHDT and CDR2 is YNNKEL (reference sequence). This CDR3 has 16 amino acids. Losses at the gene ends were 0 bases for V and 7 bases for J; bases not matched to a gene: 8. The DNA for the CDR3 is TGTGCCAGCAGCCAAGATCCTAGCGGGGGCGAAGTGACCCAGTACTTC. Translated: CASSQDPSGGEVTQYF.

The J gene is TRBJ1-2, the V gene TRBV29-1, with D possibly matching TRBD1 (5 bases). The length of the CDR3 is 13 residues. Trimming cost V 5 bases and J 3 bases, with 13 bases left between them. In germline, CDR1 is SQVTM, CDR2 ANQGSEA. This chain's CDR3 is CSVQGSADYGYTF. CDR3 sequence (DNA): TGCAGCGTTCAGGGTTCGGCGGACTATGGCTACACCTTC.

This chain links TRBV18 with TRBJ2-5, with TRBD1 as a possible D gene (6 bases). V shed 3 bases and J shed 1 base, with 9 bases lying between them. The CDR3 spans 14 residues. Germline CDR1 and CDR2: KGHSH and LQKENI. The CDR3: CASSPSRGQETQYF. The CDR3, as DNA: TGTGCCAGCTCACCGAGCAGGGGCCAAGAGACCCAGTACTTC.

The chain links TRBV9 to TRBJ2-5, with D possibly being TRBD2 (5 bases). The germline V gene has CDR1 SGDLS and CDR2 YYNGEE. The CDR3 is 13 amino acids. Trimming removed 4 bases from V and 4 bases from J, with 11 bases in between. The CDR3 DNA sequence: TGTGCCAGCAGCTTGACCAGCGGAGAGACCCAGTACTTC. Protein: CASSLTSGETQYF.

The chain recombines TRBV7-8 with TRBJ2-2; 12 bases map to TRBD2. Trimming cost V 6 bases and J 5 bases; bases outside gene matches: 10. This CDR3 is 17 amino acids long. In germline, CDR1 is SGHVS, CDR2 FQNEAQ. In nucleotides, the CDR3 is TGTGCCAGCAGGTTGACTAGCGGGGGAACGAGAACCGGGGAGCTGTTTTTT. Protein: CASRLTSGGTRTGELFF.

CDR3 protein: CASSMGAQNSPLHF. The CDR3 region has the DNA TGTGCCAGTAGTATGGGGGCCCAAAATTCACCCCTCCACTTT. The chain links TRBV19 to TRBJ1-6; weak D call: TRBD1 (6 bases). Trimming took off 3 bases at V and 7 bases at J, with 10 bases between the two ends. Germline V gene lookup returns CDR1 LNHDA and CDR2 SQIVND (reference sequence). The CDR3 loop spans 14 amino acids.

The V and J genes are TRBV7-8 and TRBJ2-3, with 10 bases matching TRBD2. The germline CDR1 and CDR2 sequences are SGHVS and FQNEAQ. The trim removed 5 bases at V and 1 base at J, leaving 6 bases unmatched. This CDR3 region has 16 residues. The CDR3 bases are TGTGCCAGCAGCCTCATCGGACTAGCGGGCACAGATACGCAGTATTTT. This sequence encodes CASSLIGLAGTDTQYF.

The DNA of the CDR3 is TGTGCCAGCAGCTGGGCTGGCGGGGGTGAAAAACTGTTTTTT. This translates into CASSWAGGGEKLFF. The chain carries TRBV7-9 and TRBJ1-4; a weak D match, TRBD1 (5 bases). V shed 4 bases and J shed 7 bases, with 13 bases lying between them. This CDR3 region has 14 residues. Germline CDR1 is SEHNR and CDR2 is FQNEAQ (reference sequence). The full variable domain, in which reference TRBV7-9 and TRBJ1-4 provide the parts outside the CDR3, is DTGVSQNPRHKITKRGQNVTFRCDPISEHNRLYWYRQTLGQGPEFLTYFQNEAQLEKSRLLSDRFSAERPKGSFSTLEIQRTEQGDSAMYLCASSWAGGGEKLFFGSGTQLSVL.

The chain joins TRBV2 to TRBJ2-7, with 10 bases matching TRBD2. This CDR3 has 15 amino acids. J lost 5 bases, V lost 8 bases, and 12 bases had no gene match. The V gene's germline CDR1 is SNHLY and CDR2 FYNNEI. CDR3 amino acids: CASADGSGGLDEQYF. The CDR3 coding sequence is TGTGCCAGCGCGGACGGTAGCGGGGGGCTAGACGAGCAGTACTTC. The whole variable domain, remainder taken from reference TRBV2 and TRBJ2-7, is EPEVTQTPSHQVTQMGQEVILRCVPISNHLYFYWYRQILGQKVEFLVSFYNNEISEKSEIFDDQFSVERPDGSNFTLKIRSTKLEDSAMYFCASADGSGGLDEQYFGPGTRLTVT.

The chain combines TRBV11-3 with TRBJ2-1, with D possibly being TRBD2 (6 bases). This CDR3 contains 17 residues. Germline V gene sequence: CDR1 SGHNT, CDR2 YENEEA. V shed 3 bases and J shed 3 bases, with 18 bases lying between them. The CDR3 reads CASSLGGVQGFYNEQFF. CDR3 DNA sequence: TGTGCCAGCAGCTTGGGGGGTGTGCAAGGTTTCTACAATGAGCAGTTCTTC.

The chain combines TRBV7-3 with TRBJ2-1; tentative D call: TRBD2 (5 bases). The germline V and J ends were trimmed by 2 bases and 9 bases, with 8 bases remaining between them. CDR3 length: 12 residues. Germline V gives CDR1 SGHTA, CDR2 FQGTGA. CDR3 sequence (DNA): TGTGCCAGCAGCTTATTAGGAGGTGAGCAGTTCTTC. Translated, it gives CASSLLGGEQFF.

The genes are TRBV7-2 and TRBJ2-4; D gene unclear. V lost 1 base and J 5 bases, leaving 6 bases between the germline ends. The CDR3 spans 13 residues. The germline CDR1 and CDR2 sequences are SGHTA and FQGNSA. CDR3 loop: CASSLGAQNIQYF. The CDR3 DNA sequence: TGTGCCAGCAGCTTAGGTGCGCAAAACATTCAGTACTTC.

V gene TRBV2 combines with J gene TRBJ2-1; 9 nucleotides agree with TRBD2. The CDR3 loop spans 15 amino acids. CDR1 is SNHLY and CDR2 is FYNNEI in the germline V gene. Losses at the gene ends were 6 bases for V and 5 bases for J; bases not matched to a gene: 8. The CDR3 region is CASRAGTSRNNEQFF. Here the CDR3 DNA reads TGTGCCAGCAGAGCCGGGACTAGCCGTAACAATGAGCAGTTCTTC.

The chain couples TRBV10-3 to TRBJ2-7; D is possibly TRBD1 (7 bases). Looked up from germline, CDR1 is ENHRY and CDR2 is SYGVKD. Between the trimmed V and J ends, which lost 2 bases and 3 bases, there was a span of 17 bases. This CDR3 has 16 residues. CDR3 amino acids: CAISEPRGELGYEQYF. CDR3 in DNA: TGTGCCATCAGTGAGCCCAGGGGGGAACTAGGCTACGAGCAGTACTTC.